The sequence of this T cell receptor (beta chain) was determined in a study of neurological immune-mediated disorders. As for time point: longitudinal time-point 2. Healthy control participants comprised blood bank volunteers in Maryland, USA. Preparation of the unsorted libraries drew on 2 million PBMCs stored at -80 C. The CDR3 length is 16 residues. Trimming removed 4 bases from V and 1 base from J, with 16 bases in between. CDR1 MNHEY and CDR2 SVGEGT come from the germline V gene. Over 170 million TCR-beta sequences from 15-18 subjects came from every sequencing run. Using its own MiXCR run on the 5' RACE reads, TCRdb lists one record per CDR3 protein. The repertoire consists of roughly 34,000 distinct CDR3 sequences, with around an eighth occurring once and the leading ten covering 2.3%. Broader study findings: Multiple sclerosis patients had less TCR clonal expansion than even healthy controls, unlike HTLV-1-associated myelopathy.

This clonotype showed up just a few times. What it binds is unknown. Sequencing used PBMCs. The rearrangement uses TRBV6-2 or TRBV6-3 and TRBJ1-1; no clear D gene. This TCR came from a woman between 40 and 50 years old in good health. The CDR3 loop reads CASSSPDTPGNTEAFF. DNA for the CDR3: TGTGCCAGCAGTTCTCCCGACACACCGGGGAACACTGAAGCTTTCTTT.